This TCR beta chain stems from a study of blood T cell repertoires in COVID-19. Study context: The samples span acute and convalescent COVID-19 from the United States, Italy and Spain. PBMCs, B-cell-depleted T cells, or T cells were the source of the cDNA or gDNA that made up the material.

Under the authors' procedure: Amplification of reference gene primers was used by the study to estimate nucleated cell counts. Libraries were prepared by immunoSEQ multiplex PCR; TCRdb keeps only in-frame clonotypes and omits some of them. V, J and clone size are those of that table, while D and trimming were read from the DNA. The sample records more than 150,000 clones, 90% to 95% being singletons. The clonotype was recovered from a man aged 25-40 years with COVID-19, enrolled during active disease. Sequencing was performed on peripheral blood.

CDR3 sequence reads: CASAPGQGDEKLFF. In nucleotides, the CDR3 is TGTGCCAGCGCACCGGGACAGGGGGATGAAAAACTGTTTTTT. V and J are TRBV6-5 and TRBJ1-4, with 11 nucleotides matching TRBD1. The CDR3 spans 14 residues. From germline, CDR1 is MNHEY and CDR2 SVGAGI. J lost 6 bases, V lost 8 bases, and 5 bases had no gene match.